The rows below give T cell receptor beta chains drawn from one sample of a study of blood T cell repertoires in COVID-19. The protocol was immunoSEQ multiplex PCR, while the TCRdb copy is restricted to in-frame clones and leaves out a portion. The table records under 250,000 clones, 80% to 90% of them present only once. The sequenced material came from PBMCs or T cells enriched from blood (not recorded which). The receptor source for this set is a woman aged 18 to 35 in a cohort exposed to, infected with or recovered from COVID-19 (not recorded which). The CDR3 runs from the conserved cysteine through the conserved F or W. D genes are given only for firm matches.

d_gene: TRBD1
v_gene: TRBV5-4
j_gene: TRBJ2-2
CDR3aa: CASLSRQGRFTGELFF

d_gene: NA
v_gene: TRBV6-6
j_gene: TRBJ2-6
CDR3aa: CASSYSGSTGANVLTF

d_gene: TRBD2
v_gene: TRBV10-3
j_gene: TRBJ2-7
CDR3aa: CASKGPGLAGGRSSYEQYF

d_gene: NA
v_gene: TRBV27
j_gene: TRBJ2-1
CDR3aa: CASSRFGEQFF

d_gene: NA
v_gene: TRBV27
j_gene: TRBJ2-1
CDR3aa: CASSPLGGSANNEQFF

d_gene: TRBD1
v_gene: TRBV4-1
j_gene: TRBJ1-4
CDR3aa: CASSQGNGQGTNEKLFF

d_gene: TRBD1
v_gene: TRBV28
j_gene: TRBJ1-1
CDR3aa: CASSLWDRGAEAFF

d_gene: TRBD2
v_gene: TRBV5-1
j_gene: TRBJ2-3
CDR3aa: CASSRGTSGRTDTQYF

d_gene: NA
v_gene: TRBV28
j_gene: TRBJ2-3
CDR3aa: CASSQYTDTQYF

d_gene: NA
v_gene: TRBV2
j_gene: TRBJ2-3
CDR3aa: CASSEGPPGTDTQYF

d_gene: TRBD1
v_gene: TRBV5-1
j_gene: TRBJ1-5
CDR3aa: CASSLGPRGENQPQHF

d_gene: TRBD2
v_gene: TRBV10-2
j_gene: TRBJ2-7
CDR3aa: CASSSGTSGSGQYF

d_gene: NA
v_gene: TRBV6-1
j_gene: TRBJ2-1
CDR3aa: CASSGSSARAYNEQFF

d_gene: NA
v_gene: TRBV9
j_gene: TRBJ1-2
CDR3aa: CASSVGGSWGYTF

d_gene: NA
v_gene: TRBV5-1
j_gene: TRBJ1-1
CDR3aa: CASSATANTEAFF

d_gene: NA
v_gene: TRBV5-1
j_gene: TRBJ1-1
CDR3aa: CASGPTGSDTEAFF

d_gene: NA
v_gene: TRBV9
j_gene: TRBJ1-3
CDR3aa: CASSVAVTGNTIYF

d_gene: NA
v_gene: TRBV2
j_gene: TRBJ1-2
CDR3aa: CAAGERSNYGYTF

d_gene: NA
v_gene: TRBV2
j_gene: TRBJ2-7
CDR3aa: CASTPLRDITYEQYF

d_gene: NA
v_gene: TRBV18
j_gene: TRBJ1-1
CDR3aa: CASSPATNTEAFF

d_gene: NA
v_gene: TRBV9
j_gene: TRBJ1-2
CDR3aa: CASSATDIHGYTF

d_gene: NA
v_gene: TRBV21-1
j_gene: TRBJ2-7
CDR3aa: CASSKEWELEQYF

d_gene: NA
v_gene: TRBV15
j_gene: TRBJ2-3
CDR3aa: CATSRVGGSTDTQYF

d_gene: NA
v_gene: TRBV3-1/TRBV3-2
j_gene: TRBJ2-1
CDR3aa: CASSPPVAEYNEQFF

d_gene: NA
v_gene: TRBV18
j_gene: TRBJ1-2
CDR3aa: CASTLTPGLANYGYTF

d_gene: NA
v_gene: TRBV6-5
j_gene: TRBJ1-5
CDR3aa: CASFGEGNQPQHF

d_gene: NA
v_gene: TRBV12-5
j_gene: TRBJ1-5
CDR3aa: CASGLVRGSSSNQPQHF

d_gene: TRBD1
v_gene: TRBV5-5
j_gene: TRBJ2-3
CDR3aa: CASSPTGGTTDTQYF

d_gene: NA
v_gene: TRBV7-3
j_gene: TRBJ2-2
CDR3aa: CASSLAAGTGELFF

d_gene: NA
v_gene: TRBV11-2
j_gene: TRBJ2-2
CDR3aa: CASSRRGNTGELFF

d_gene: TRBD1
v_gene: TRBV27
j_gene: TRBJ2-7
CDR3aa: CASSGQGVDEQYF

d_gene: NA
v_gene: TRBV5-4
j_gene: TRBJ1-5
CDR3aa: CASSLRRRSNQPQHF

d_gene: NA
v_gene: TRBV6-5
j_gene: TRBJ1-2
CDR3aa: CASSLGQNYGYTF

d_gene: NA
v_gene: TRBV27
j_gene: TRBJ1-1
CDR3aa: CASGLQNTEAFF

d_gene: NA
v_gene: TRBV27
j_gene: TRBJ2-7
CDR3aa: CASRQTGLDEQYF

d_gene: NA
v_gene: TRBV10-1
j_gene: TRBJ2-1
CDR3aa: CASSEFLSSSYNEQFF

d_gene: TRBD1
v_gene: TRBV13
j_gene: TRBJ2-7
CDR3aa: CASNLGTGGLYEQYF

d_gene: TRBD2
v_gene: TRBV7-9
j_gene: TRBJ2-3
CDR3aa: CASSSGLAGDTDTQYF

d_gene: NA
v_gene: TRBV27
j_gene: TRBJ1-5
CDR3aa: CASSPDRSSERPQHF

d_gene: NA
v_gene: TRBV7-6
j_gene: TRBJ2-1
CDR3aa: CASSYRDNEQFF

d_gene: NA
v_gene: TRBV12-3/TRBV12-4
j_gene: TRBJ1-1
CDR3aa: CASSLFGSTEAFF

d_gene: NA
v_gene: TRBV6-5
j_gene: TRBJ1-6
CDR3aa: CVAGSGNSPLHF